The entry below gives a single T cell receptor (beta chain) sequence along with its context. Its antigen is undetermined. The data stem from a study of Ad26.COV2.S vaccination and SARS-CoV-2 variants. Study in general: Enrolled in COV1001, the donor was in the Ad26.COV2.S trial arm, which received the vaccine.

Germline values: CDR1 SGHAT, CDR2 FQDESV (reference sequence). The CDR3 totals 15 residues. V lost 5 bases and J lost 4; bases outside the gene matches: 10. Treatment of the sample: roughly 19 received Ad26.COV2.S at low or high dose, single or two shots; roughly five received placebo; per-sample allocation not given. Day 63 after the first vaccine or placebo injection was the time point for sampling. The individual, an adult aged 18-55 years, was a donor in Boston. Sequenced by immunoSEQ multiplex PCR; TCRdb stores in-frame clones only, minus some. The table includes some 240,000 clones, around 90% detected once. Findings of the study overall: Placebo recipients trailed vaccine recipients in spike-specific TCR breadth. Across vaccine and placebo recipients, the breadth of non-spike TCRs was similar.

The clonotype was recovered from a person aged 18-60 years who received the Ad26.COV2.S COVID-19 vaccine or a placebo. V is TRBV11-1 and J is TRBJ1-2, with TRBD1 matching 7 bases. Specimen: peripheral blood, collected in a trial of Ad26.COV2.S vaccine versus placebo. This CDR3 is CASSPCQGVGYGYTF. CDR3 sequence (DNA): TGTGCCAGCAGCCCCTGCCAGGGGGTGGGCTATGGCTACACCTTC.